This is a list of T cell receptor beta chains from one sample in a study of T cell repertoires in cytomegalovirus infection. TCRdb fed the reads into MiXCR, producing one record per CDR3 protein. Of hundreds of thousands of distinct CDR3 sequences listed, under 40% are singletons. Their cognate antigens are unknown. The specimen was cultured CD8+ T cells from PBMCs, collected from culture after CMV antigen stimulation. The receptor source for this set is a human donor in good health (CMV status not recorded). Some clones in this sample may be carry-over from other donors' samples. CDR3s include the opening cysteine and the closing phenylalanine or tryptophan. Fields, in order: clone size, D gene, V gene, CDR3 length, J gene, CDR3 protein, CDR3 DNA. D genes are given only for firm matches. Clone size is stated in some rows and not others, as once, few, many or a class when expanded.

abundance: many
d_gene: -
v_gene: TRBV7-6
len: 16
j_gene: TRBJ1-1
CDR3aa: CASSLADGSLNTEAFF
CDR3nt: TGTGCCAGCAGCTTAGCTGATGGGTCCTTGAACACTGAAGCTTTCTTT

abundance: few
d_gene: TRBD2
v_gene: TRBV20-1
len: 12
j_gene: TRBJ2-1
CDR3aa: CSARGLANEQFF
CDR3nt: TGCAGTGCTAGAGGACTAGCGAATGAGCAGTTCTTC

abundance: few
d_gene: TRBD1
v_gene: TRBV7-8
len: 13
j_gene: TRBJ2-1
CDR3aa: CASSSTGGWEQFF
CDR3nt: TGTGCCAGCAGTTCTACAGGGGGGTGGGAGCAGTTCTTC

abundance: -
d_gene: TRBD2
v_gene: TRBV12-3/TRBV12-4
len: 15
j_gene: TRBJ2-1
CDR3aa: CASSSQTSIRDEQFF
CDR3nt: TGTGCCAGCAGTTCACAGACTAGCATCCGGGATGAGCAGTTCTTC

abundance: few
d_gene: -
v_gene: TRBV10-3
len: 12
j_gene: TRBJ1-1
CDR3aa: CAISEPPAEAFF
CDR3nt: TGTGCCATCAGTGAGCCACCGGCTGAAGCTTTCTTT

abundance: few
d_gene: TRBD2
v_gene: TRBV7-3
len: 19
j_gene: TRBJ2-4
CDR3aa: CASSHGRTSGGASGNIQYF
CDR3nt: TGTGCCAGCAGCCACGGCCGGACTAGCGGGGGGGCCTCGGGAAACATTCAGTACTTC

abundance: few
d_gene: TRBD1
v_gene: TRBV12-3/TRBV12-4
len: 17
j_gene: TRBJ2-7
CDR3aa: CASSFAPRTGYTHEQYF
CDR3nt: TGTGCCAGCAGTTTTGCCCCCCGGACAGGGTATACCCACGAGCAGTACTTC

abundance: -
d_gene: TRBD2
v_gene: TRBV6-5
len: 16
j_gene: TRBJ2-1
CDR3aa: CASRPGLAGFYNEQFF
CDR3nt: TGTGCCAGCAGACCCGGACTAGCGGGGTTCTACAATGAGCAGTTCTTC

abundance: -
d_gene: -
v_gene: TRBV25-1
len: 13
j_gene: TRBJ2-1
CDR3aa: CASSEWIGNEQFF
CDR3nt: TGTGCCAGCAGTGAATGGATAGGGAATGAGCAGTTCTTC

abundance: many
d_gene: -
v_gene: TRBV7-2
len: 14
j_gene: TRBJ2-6
CDR3aa: CASSLNSGANVLTF
CDR3nt: TGTGCCAGCAGCTTGAACTCTGGGGCCAACGTCCTGACTTTC

abundance: few
d_gene: -
v_gene: TRBV25-1
len: 15
j_gene: TRBJ2-3
CDR3aa: CASSESGLSTDTQYF
CDR3nt: TGTGCCAGCAGTGAATCCGGACTGAGCACAGATACGCAGTATTTT

abundance: few
d_gene: -
v_gene: TRBV15
len: 13
j_gene: TRBJ2-1
CDR3aa: CATSKEFYNEQFF
CDR3nt: TGTGCCACCAGCAAGGAGTTCTACAATGAGCAGTTCTTC

abundance: few
d_gene: TRBD1
v_gene: TRBV6-1
len: 15
j_gene: TRBJ1-2
CDR3aa: CASSDAGGAYYGYTF
CDR3nt: TGTGCCAGCAGTGATGCAGGGGGCGCTTACTATGGCTACACCTTC

abundance: many
d_gene: TRBD2
v_gene: TRBV11-2
len: 15
j_gene: TRBJ2-3
CDR3aa: CASSFRGVGTDTQYF
CDR3nt: TGTGCCAGCAGCTTTCGGGGGGTGGGCACAGATACGCAGTATTTT

abundance: -
d_gene: TRBD2
v_gene: TRBV20-1
len: 14
j_gene: TRBJ2-1
CDR3aa: CSAQLAAPGNEQFF
CDR3nt: TGCAGTGCCCAACTAGCGGCCCCCGGCAATGAGCAGTTCTTC

abundance: -
d_gene: TRBD2
v_gene: TRBV3-1
len: 15
j_gene: TRBJ2-5
CDR3aa: CASSQLAGGEETQYF
CDR3nt: TGTGCCAGCAGCCAGCTAGCGGGGGGTGAAGAGACCCAGTACTTC

abundance: few
d_gene: TRBD1
v_gene: TRBV5-1
len: 17
j_gene: TRBJ2-6
CDR3aa: CASSSTGGLTGANVLTF
CDR3nt: TGCGCCAGCAGCTCTACAGGGGGACTGACTGGGGCCAACGTCCTGACTTTC

abundance: -
d_gene: -
v_gene: TRBV10-3
len: 14
j_gene: TRBJ2-3
CDR3aa: CAIKRGHDTDTQYF
CDR3nt: TGTGCCATCAAACGGGGCCATGACACAGATACGCAGTATTTT

abundance: many
d_gene: -
v_gene: TRBV7-6
len: 15
j_gene: TRBJ2-1
CDR3aa: CASSLVGEVYNEQFF
CDR3nt: TGTGCCAGCAGCTTAGTGGGGGAGGTCTACAATGAGCAGTTCTTC

abundance: many
d_gene: TRBD1
v_gene: TRBV7-9
len: 14
j_gene: TRBJ2-7
CDR3aa: CASSLRDRPYEQYF
CDR3nt: TGTGCCAGCAGCCTCCGGGACAGACCCTACGAGCAGTACTTC

abundance: few
d_gene: -
v_gene: TRBV15
len: 13
j_gene: TRBJ2-5
CDR3aa: CATRGSGQETQYF
CDR3nt: TGTGCCACCAGAGGTAGCGGACAAGAGACCCAGTACTTC

abundance: -
d_gene: -
v_gene: TRBV9
len: 14
j_gene: TRBJ2-3
CDR3aa: CASSVVGGTDTQYF
CDR3nt: TGTGCCAGCAGCGTAGTGGGCGGCACAGATACGCAGTATTTT

abundance: -
d_gene: -
v_gene: TRBV5-4
len: 16
j_gene: TRBJ1-5
CDR3aa: CASSLYIQESNQPQHF
CDR3nt: TGTGCCAGCAGCTTGTATATCCAGGAAAGCAATCAGCCCCAGCATTTT

abundance: -
d_gene: TRBD2
v_gene: TRBV27
len: 15
j_gene: TRBJ2-5
CDR3aa: CASSLLAGVGETQYF
CDR3nt: TGTGCCAGCAGTTTATTAGCGGGGGTTGGTGAGACCCAGTACTTC

abundance: -
d_gene: TRBD1
v_gene: TRBV5-6
len: 17
j_gene: TRBJ2-1
CDR3aa: CASSLERGQVEGNEQFF
CDR3nt: TGTGCCAGCAGCTTGGAACGCGGACAGGTAGAGGGCAATGAGCAGTTCTTC

abundance: -
d_gene: TRBD2
v_gene: TRBV7-3
len: 19
j_gene: TRBJ2-2
CDR3aa: CVSSSGLKRGAGDTGELFF
CDR3nt: TGTGTCAGCAGCTCCGGGTTAAAGCGGGGGGCCGGGGACACCGGGGAGCTGTTTTTT

abundance: -
d_gene: -
v_gene: TRBV29-1
len: 11
j_gene: TRBJ2-7
CDR3aa: CSVGRVDEQYF
CDR3nt: TGCAGCGTTGGGAGGGTCGACGAGCAGTACTTC

abundance: -
d_gene: -
v_gene: TRBV19
len: 16
j_gene: TRBJ2-3
CDR3aa: CASSLRVLSSTDTQYF
CDR3nt: TGTGCCAGTAGCCTCCGAGTGTTATCTAGCACAGATACGCAGTATTTT

abundance: many
d_gene: -
v_gene: TRBV7-6
len: 16
j_gene: TRBJ2-2
CDR3aa: CASSLSPGTNTGELFF
CDR3nt: TGTGCCAGCAGCTTATCTCCGGGGACGAACACCGGGGAGCTGTTTTTT

abundance: few
d_gene: -
v_gene: TRBV6-6
len: 18
j_gene: TRBJ1-3
CDR3aa: CASSYSIQDLISGNTIYF
CDR3nt: TGTGCCAGCAGTTACTCGATACAGGACCTCATCTCTGGAAACACCATATATTTT

abundance: -
d_gene: TRBD1
v_gene: TRBV7-9
len: 14
j_gene: TRBJ1-5
CDR3aa: CASDRTGDNQPQHF
CDR3nt: TGTGCCAGCGACAGGACAGGGGACAATCAGCCCCAGCATTTT

abundance: -
d_gene: -
v_gene: TRBV6-6
len: 16
j_gene: TRBJ1-1
CDR3aa: CASSYSRTFGNTEAFF
CDR3nt: TGTGCCAGCAGTTACTCCCGGACCTTTGGGAACACTGAAGCTTTCTTT

abundance: -
d_gene: -
v_gene: TRBV7-3
len: 15
j_gene: TRBJ2-3
CDR3aa: CASSPGQLKMDTQYF
CDR3nt: TGTGCCAGCAGCCCCGGACAGCTTAAAATGGATACGCAGTATTTT

abundance: few
d_gene: -
v_gene: TRBV6-6
len: 13
j_gene: TRBJ1-4
CDR3aa: CASSSDIDEKLFF
CDR3nt: TGTGCCAGCAGTTCGGACATAGATGAAAAACTGTTTTTT

abundance: few
d_gene: -
v_gene: TRBV6-5
len: 15
j_gene: TRBJ2-3
CDR3aa: CASSYIQGYTDTQYF
CDR3nt: TGTGCCAGCAGTTACATCCAGGGGTACACAGATACGCAGTATTTT

abundance: few
d_gene: TRBD1
v_gene: TRBV6-9
len: 17
j_gene: TRBJ2-2
CDR3aa: CASSRSPGQGYTGELFF
CDR3nt: TGTGCCAGCAGCCGATCGCCGGGACAGGGGTATACCGGGGAGCTGTTTTTT

abundance: -
d_gene: -
v_gene: TRBV7-3
len: 14
j_gene: TRBJ1-2
CDR3aa: CASSLLTRGYGYTF
CDR3nt: TGTGCCAGCAGCTTACTTACCAGGGGATATGGCTACACCTTC

abundance: -
d_gene: -
v_gene: TRBV6-2/TRBV6-3
len: 15
j_gene: TRBJ1-2
CDR3aa: CASSYSDGPNYGYTF
CDR3nt: TGTGCCAGCAGTTACTCGGACGGGCCCAACTATGGCTACACCTTC

abundance: few
d_gene: -
v_gene: TRBV7-9
len: 16
j_gene: TRBJ2-5
CDR3aa: CASSLPGQPLQETQYF
CDR3nt: TGTGCCAGCAGCTTACCTGGACAGCCGCTGCAAGAGACCCAGTACTTC

abundance: -
d_gene: -
v_gene: TRBV9
len: 14
j_gene: TRBJ2-2
CDR3aa: CASSVVWNTGELFF
CDR3nt: TGTGCCAGCAGCGTAGTGTGGAACACCGGGGAGCTGTTTTTT

abundance: -
d_gene: TRBD1
v_gene: TRBV6-1
len: 15
j_gene: TRBJ2-1
CDR3aa: CASSEFGTGNNEQFF
CDR3nt: TGTGCCAGCAGTGAATTCGGGACAGGGAACAATGAGCAGTTCTTC

abundance: few
d_gene: -
v_gene: TRBV27
len: 15
j_gene: TRBJ1-1
CDR3aa: CASSLKAGQNTEAFF
CDR3nt: TGTGCCAGCAGCCTCAAGGCGGGACAGAACACTGAAGCTTTCTTT

abundance: -
d_gene: -
v_gene: TRBV7-9
len: 16
j_gene: TRBJ1-6
CDR3aa: CASSWGKQGWNSPLHF
CDR3nt: TGTGCCAGCAGCTGGGGGAAACAGGGTTGGAATTCACCCCTCCACTTT

abundance: -
d_gene: -
v_gene: TRBV6-5
len: 15
j_gene: TRBJ1-4
CDR3aa: CASSRSQASNEKLFF
CDR3nt: TGTGCCAGCAGTAGATCCCAGGCCTCTAATGAAAAACTGTTTTTT

abundance: -
d_gene: TRBD2
v_gene: TRBV20-1
len: 16
j_gene: TRBJ2-3
CDR3aa: CSARDLAGDSMNTQYF
CDR3nt: TGCAGTGCTAGAGATTTGGCGGGGGATAGCATGAATACGCAGTATTTT

abundance: -
d_gene: -
v_gene: TRBV19
len: 13
j_gene: TRBJ2-1
CDR3aa: CASSINPVSEQFF
CDR3nt: TGTGCCAGTAGTATAAACCCGGTGTCTGAGCAGTTCTTC

abundance: few
d_gene: -
v_gene: TRBV7-6
len: 15
j_gene: TRBJ2-4
CDR3aa: CASSPANQGFYIQYF
CDR3nt: TGTGCCAGCAGCCCGGCAAATCAGGGATTTTACATTCAGTACTTC

abundance: few
d_gene: TRBD1
v_gene: TRBV7-9
len: 13
j_gene: TRBJ1-3
CDR3aa: CASSLETGNAIYF
CDR3nt: TGTGCCAGCAGCTTAGAGACAGGGAACGCCATATATTTT

abundance: -
d_gene: TRBD1
v_gene: TRBV2
len: 15
j_gene: TRBJ2-3
CDR3aa: CTSSDPGQSTDTQYF
CDR3nt: TGTACCAGCAGTGACCCGGGACAGTCCACAGATACGCAGTATTTT